Shown below are 5 T cell receptor beta chains from a single sample sequenced in a study of blood T cells in healthy people across ages. PCR was performed a second time for roughly 7 to 11 cycles using a sample-barcoded 5' primer and a J-beta primer mix. TCRdb independently ran MiXCR on the 5' RACE reads; one entry per CDR3 protein. The table records 600,000 to 800,000 distinct CDR3 sequences, approximately 21% of them present only once. Sample: blood. Source of these receptors: a man between 65 and 85 years old in good health.

This clonotype was detected once. One end of the junction is discordant with germline, which a read error may explain. The rearrangement uses TRBV5-1 and TRBJ2-5; D could derive from TRBD1 or TRBD2 (6 bases each). Germline loops: CDR1 SGHRS, CDR2 YFSETQ. The CDR3 covers 15 residues. In DNA form, the CDR3 reads TGCGCCAGCAGCTTGGCCGGAGGGGGAGAAGAGGCCCAGTACTTC. Translated: CASSLAGGGEEAQYF.

This clonotype has ten or more counts. The CDR3 is CASSLYPSGRETQYF. Written as DNA, the CDR3 is TGTGCCAGCAGCTTGTATCCGAGCGGGAGAGAGACCCAGTACTTC. The V call is TRBV7-2, the J call TRBJ2-5; 8 positions match TRBD2. The CDR3 spans 15 residues. The junction had 7 bases not matched to a gene; V was cut back by 3 bases and J by 4 bases. Germline assignment: CDR1 SGHTA and CDR2 FQGNSA.

The gene calls are TRBV24-1 and TRBJ1-1; perhaps TRBD1 as D (6 bases). The CDR3 sequence is 12 residues long. V was trimmed by 3 bases and J by 9 bases, leaving 10 bases between them. In germline, CDR1 is KGHDR, CDR2 SFDVKD. The DNA of the CDR3 is TGTGCCACCAGTGATCCCACAGGGAAAGCTTTCTTT. Amino acid sequence: CATSDPTGKAFF.

The genes are TRBV12-3 or TRBV12-4 and TRBJ2-5; 7 nucleotides agree with TRBD1. The J call could be wrong; TRBJ2-7 is a better fit for the DNA end. CDR3 length: 14 residues. This chain's CDR3 is CASSSQGFRYEQYF. The CDR3 region has the DNA TGTGCCAGCAGTTCACAGGGGTTCAGGTACGAGCAGTACTTC.

This clonotype was counted at least ten times. V gene TRBV20-1 combines with J gene TRBJ2-7, with no clear D. Germline CDR1 is DFQATT and CDR2 is SNEGSKA (reference sequence). Trimming left V 2 bases short and J 3 bases short, with 8 bases between. CDR3 length: 12 amino acids. CDR3 DNA: TGCAGTGCTAGACGGTCCAACTACGAGCAGTACTTC. It yields the protein CSARRSNYEQYF.